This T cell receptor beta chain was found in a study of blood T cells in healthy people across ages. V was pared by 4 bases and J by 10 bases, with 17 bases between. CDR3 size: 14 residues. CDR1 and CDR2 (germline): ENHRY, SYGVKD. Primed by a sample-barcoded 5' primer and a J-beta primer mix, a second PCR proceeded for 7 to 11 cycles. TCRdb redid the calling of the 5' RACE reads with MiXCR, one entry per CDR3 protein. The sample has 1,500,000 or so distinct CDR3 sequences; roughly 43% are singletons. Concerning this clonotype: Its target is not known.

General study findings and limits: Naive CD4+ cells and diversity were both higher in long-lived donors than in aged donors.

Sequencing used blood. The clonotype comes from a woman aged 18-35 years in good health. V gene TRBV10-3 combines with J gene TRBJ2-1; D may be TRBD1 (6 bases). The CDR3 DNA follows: TGTGCCATCAGTGGCCAGGGGTCCCCGTCCGAGCAGTTCTTC. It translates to CAISGQGSPSEQFF.